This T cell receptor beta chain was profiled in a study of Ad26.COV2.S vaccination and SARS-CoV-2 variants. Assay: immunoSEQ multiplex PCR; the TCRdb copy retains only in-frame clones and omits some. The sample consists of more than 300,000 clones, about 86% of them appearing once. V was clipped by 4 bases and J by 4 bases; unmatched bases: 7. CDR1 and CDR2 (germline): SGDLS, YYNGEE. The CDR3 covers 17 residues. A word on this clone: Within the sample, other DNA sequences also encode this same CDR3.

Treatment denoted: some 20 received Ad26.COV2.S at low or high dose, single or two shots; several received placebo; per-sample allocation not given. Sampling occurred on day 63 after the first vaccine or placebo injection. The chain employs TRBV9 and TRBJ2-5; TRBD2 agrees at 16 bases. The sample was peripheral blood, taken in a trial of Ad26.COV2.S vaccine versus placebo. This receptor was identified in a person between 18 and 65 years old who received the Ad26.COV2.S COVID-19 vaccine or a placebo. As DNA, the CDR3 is TGTGCCAGCAGCCCAGGGACTAGCGGGGGGGCAGGAGAGACCCAGTACTTC. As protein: CASSPGTSGGAGETQYF.